This TCR beta chain originates from a study of blood T cells in healthy people across ages. Extractions gave at least 5.5 micrograms of total RNA per sample. V trimming: 6 bases; J trimming: 3 bases; junction bases outside the gene matches: 10. The CDR3 length is 15 residues. Germline V gene lookup returns CDR1 SQVTM and CDR2 ANQGSEA. A second about 7 to 12 cycle PCR used barcoded and J-beta primers. TCRdb fed the 5' RACE reads into MiXCR, producing one record per CDR3 protein. The sample holds hundreds of thousands of distinct CDR3 sequences, roughly 50% seen once. This TCR came from an older man in good health. The rearrangement uses TRBV29-1 and TRBJ2-1; TRBD1 agrees at 8 bases. Sequenced sample: blood. CDR3 amino acids: CSVEGGQVHYNEQFF. The DNA of the CDR3 is TGCAGCGTCGAGGGGGGACAGGTACACTACAATGAGCAGTTCTTC.